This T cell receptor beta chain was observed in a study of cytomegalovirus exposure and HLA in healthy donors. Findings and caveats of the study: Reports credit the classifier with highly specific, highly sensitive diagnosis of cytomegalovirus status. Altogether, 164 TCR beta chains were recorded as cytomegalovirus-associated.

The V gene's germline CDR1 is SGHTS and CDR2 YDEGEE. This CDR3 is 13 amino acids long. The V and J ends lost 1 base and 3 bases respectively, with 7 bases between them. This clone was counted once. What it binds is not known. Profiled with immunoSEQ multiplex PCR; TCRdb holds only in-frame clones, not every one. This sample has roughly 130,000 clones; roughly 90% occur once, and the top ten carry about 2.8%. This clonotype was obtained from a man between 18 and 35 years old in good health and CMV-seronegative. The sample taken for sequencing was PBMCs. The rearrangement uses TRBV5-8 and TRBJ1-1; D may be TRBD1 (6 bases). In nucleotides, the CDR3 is TGTGCCAGCAGCTTGAACAGGGACACTGAAGCTTTCTTT. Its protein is CASSLNRDTEAFF.